This T cell receptor beta chain was found in a study of blood T cell repertoires in COVID-19. Study information: From the United States, Italy and Spain came samples of acute and convalescent COVID-19.

TCRdb keeps only in-frame clones here, not all; method: immunoSEQ multiplex PCR. The profile shows 110,000 or so clones, 75% to 90% of them singletons. This CDR3 has 15 residues. CDR1 and CDR2 from the germline V gene are SGHVS and FQNEAQ. V gave up 8 bases and J gave up 0 bases; unmatched junction bases: 7. The genes are TRBV7-8 and TRBJ2-1; 7 bases are a match to TRBD1. The TCR originated in a human donor in a cohort sampled during active COVID-19. Sample: peripheral blood. The CDR3 here is CASSETGASYNEQFF. For the CDR3, the DNA is TGTGCCAGCTCCGAAACAGGGGCCTCCTACAATGAGCAGTTCTTC.